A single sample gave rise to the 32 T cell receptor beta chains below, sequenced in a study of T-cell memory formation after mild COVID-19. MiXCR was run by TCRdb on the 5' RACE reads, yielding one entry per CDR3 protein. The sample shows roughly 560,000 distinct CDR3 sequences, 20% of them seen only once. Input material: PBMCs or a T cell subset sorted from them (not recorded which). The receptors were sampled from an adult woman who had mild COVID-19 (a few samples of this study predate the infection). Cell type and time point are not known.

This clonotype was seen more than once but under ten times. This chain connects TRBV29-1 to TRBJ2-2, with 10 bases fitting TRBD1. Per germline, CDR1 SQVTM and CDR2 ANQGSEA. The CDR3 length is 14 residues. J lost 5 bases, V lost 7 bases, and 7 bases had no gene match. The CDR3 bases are TGCAGCGCTAGACAGGGGGCGCAGACCGGGGAGCTGTTTTTT. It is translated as CSARQGAQTGELFF.

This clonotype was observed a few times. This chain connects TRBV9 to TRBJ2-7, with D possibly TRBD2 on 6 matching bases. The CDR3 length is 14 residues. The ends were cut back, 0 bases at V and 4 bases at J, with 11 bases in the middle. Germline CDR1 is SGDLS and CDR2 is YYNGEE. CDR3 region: CASSVASGVYEQYF. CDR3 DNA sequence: TGTGCCAGCAGCGTAGCCTCGGGGGTTTACGAGCAGTACTTC.

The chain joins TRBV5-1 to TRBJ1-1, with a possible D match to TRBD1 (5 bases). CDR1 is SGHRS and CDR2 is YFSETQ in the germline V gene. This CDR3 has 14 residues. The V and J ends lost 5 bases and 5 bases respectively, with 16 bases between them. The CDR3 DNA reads TGCGCCAGCAGTTCGGGACTGGGGAGGACTGAAGCTTTCTTT. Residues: CASSSGLGRTEAFF.

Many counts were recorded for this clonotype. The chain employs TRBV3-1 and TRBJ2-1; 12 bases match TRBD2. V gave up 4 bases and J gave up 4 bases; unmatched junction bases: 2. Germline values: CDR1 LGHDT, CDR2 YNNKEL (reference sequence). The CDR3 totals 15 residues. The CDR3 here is CASSPGLAGYNEQFF. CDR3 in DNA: TGTGCCAGCAGCCCCGGACTAGCGGGGTACAATGAGCAGTTCTTC.

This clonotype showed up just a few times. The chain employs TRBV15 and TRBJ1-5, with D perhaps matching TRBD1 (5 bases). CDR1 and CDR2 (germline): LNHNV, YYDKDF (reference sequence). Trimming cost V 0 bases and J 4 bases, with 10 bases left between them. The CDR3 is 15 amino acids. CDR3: CATSREGPFNQPQHF. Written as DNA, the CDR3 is TGTGCCACCAGCAGAGAGGGACCTTTTAATCAGCCCCAGCATTTT.

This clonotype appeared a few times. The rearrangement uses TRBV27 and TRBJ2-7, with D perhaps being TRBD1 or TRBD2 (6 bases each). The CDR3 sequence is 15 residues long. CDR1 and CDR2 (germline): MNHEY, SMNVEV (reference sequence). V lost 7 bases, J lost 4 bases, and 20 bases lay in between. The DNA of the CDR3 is TGTGCCAGCAAGCGGGCCTCCCAGGGGCCATACGAGCAGTACTTC. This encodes CASKRASQGPYEQYF.

The CDR3 here is CASSFTGTGIYGYTF. CDR3 nucleotide sequence: TGTGCCAGCAGCTTTACCGGGACAGGGATATATGGCTACACCTTC. The chain combines TRBV5-5 with TRBJ1-2; 9 bases align to TRBD1. The CDR3 length is 15 residues. The V gene end was trimmed by 2 bases and the J gene end by 5 bases; junction bases not matched to a gene: 7. In germline, CDR1 is SGHKS, CDR2 YYEKEE (reference sequence). Full variable domain (missing parts from reference TRBV5-5 and TRBJ1-2): DAGVTQSPTHLIKTRGQQVTLRCSPISGHKSVSWYQQVLGQGPQFIFQYYEKEERGRGNFPDRFSARQFPNYSSELNVNALLLGDSALYLCASSFTGTGIYGYTFGSGTRLTVV.

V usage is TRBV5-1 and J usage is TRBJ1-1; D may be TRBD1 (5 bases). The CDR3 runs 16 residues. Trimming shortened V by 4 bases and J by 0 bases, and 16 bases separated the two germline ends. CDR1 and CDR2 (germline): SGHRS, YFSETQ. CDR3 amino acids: CASSPYPGRLNTEAFF. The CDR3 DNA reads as TGCGCCAGCAGCCCCTATCCGGGACGGTTGAACACTGAAGCTTTCTTT.

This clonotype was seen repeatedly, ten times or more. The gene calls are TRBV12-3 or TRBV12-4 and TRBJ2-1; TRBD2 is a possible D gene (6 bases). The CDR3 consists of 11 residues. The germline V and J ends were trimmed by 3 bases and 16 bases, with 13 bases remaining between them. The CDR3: CASSLGDSSFF. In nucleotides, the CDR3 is TGTGCCAGCAGTTTGGGGGACTCTTCTTTCTTC.

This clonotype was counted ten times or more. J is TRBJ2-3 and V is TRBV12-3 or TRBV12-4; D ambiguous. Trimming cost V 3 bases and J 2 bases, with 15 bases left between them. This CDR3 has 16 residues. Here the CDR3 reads CASSFRTAAYTDTQYF. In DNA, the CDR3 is TGTGCCAGCAGTTTTCGAACGGCCGCCTACACAGATACGCAGTATTTT.

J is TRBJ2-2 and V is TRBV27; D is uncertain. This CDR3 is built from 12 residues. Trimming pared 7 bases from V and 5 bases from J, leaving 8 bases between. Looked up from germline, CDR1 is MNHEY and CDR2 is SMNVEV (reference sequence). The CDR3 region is CASISVTGELFF. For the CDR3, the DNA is TGTGCCAGCATTTCCGTGACCGGGGAGCTGTTTTTT.

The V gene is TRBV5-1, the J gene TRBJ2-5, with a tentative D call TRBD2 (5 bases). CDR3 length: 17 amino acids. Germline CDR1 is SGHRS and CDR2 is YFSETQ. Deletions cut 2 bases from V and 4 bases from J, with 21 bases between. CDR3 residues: CASSFTGTRTGSETQYF. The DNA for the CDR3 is TGCGCCAGCAGCTTTACCGGCACTCGGACGGGGTCAGAGACCCAGTACTTC.

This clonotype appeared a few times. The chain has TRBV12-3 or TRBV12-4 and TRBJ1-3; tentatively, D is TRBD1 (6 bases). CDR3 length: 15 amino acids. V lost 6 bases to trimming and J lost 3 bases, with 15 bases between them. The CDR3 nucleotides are TGTGCCAGCAGCCGTCGGGGGCGAGGTGGAAACACCATATATTTT. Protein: CASSRRGRGGNTIYF.

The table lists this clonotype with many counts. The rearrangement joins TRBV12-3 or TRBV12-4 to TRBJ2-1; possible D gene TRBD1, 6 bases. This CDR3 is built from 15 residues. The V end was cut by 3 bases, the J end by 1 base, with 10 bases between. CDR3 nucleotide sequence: TGTGCCAGCAGTTTCTCCCAGGGGTCCTACAATGAGCAGTTCTTC. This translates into CASSFSQGSYNEQFF.

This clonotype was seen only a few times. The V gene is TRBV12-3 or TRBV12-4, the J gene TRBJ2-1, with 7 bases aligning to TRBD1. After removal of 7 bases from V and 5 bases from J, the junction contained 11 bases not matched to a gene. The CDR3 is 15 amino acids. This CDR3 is CASTKLTGFNNEQFF. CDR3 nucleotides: TGTGCCAGCACCAAACTGACAGGGTTCAACAATGAGCAGTTCTTC.

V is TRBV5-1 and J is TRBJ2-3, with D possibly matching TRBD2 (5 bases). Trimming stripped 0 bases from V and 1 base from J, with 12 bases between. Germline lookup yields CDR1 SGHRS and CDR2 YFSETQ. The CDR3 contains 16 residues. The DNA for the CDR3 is TGCGCCAGCAGCTTGGCCGTGCTAGCCGGCACAGATACGCAGTATTTT. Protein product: CASSLAVLAGTDTQYF. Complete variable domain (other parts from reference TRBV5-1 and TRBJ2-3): KAGVTQTPRYLIKTRGQQVTLSCSPISGHRSVSWYQQTPGQGLQFLFEYFSETQRNKGNFPGRFSGRQFSNSRSEMNVSTLELGDSALYLCASSLAVLAGTDTQYFGPGTRLTVL.

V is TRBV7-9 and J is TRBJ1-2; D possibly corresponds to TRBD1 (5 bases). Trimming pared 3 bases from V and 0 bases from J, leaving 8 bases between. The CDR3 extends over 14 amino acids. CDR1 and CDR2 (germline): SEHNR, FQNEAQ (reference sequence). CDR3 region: CASSFGDSNYGYTF. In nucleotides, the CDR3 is TGTGCCAGCAGCTTCGGGGACTCTAACTATGGCTACACCTTC.

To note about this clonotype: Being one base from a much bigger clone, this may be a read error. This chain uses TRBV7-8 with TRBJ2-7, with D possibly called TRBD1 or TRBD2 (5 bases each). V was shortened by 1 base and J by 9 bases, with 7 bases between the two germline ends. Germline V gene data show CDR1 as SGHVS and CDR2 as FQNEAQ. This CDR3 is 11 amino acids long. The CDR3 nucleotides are TGTGCCAGCAGCTTAGGGGACGGGCAGTACTTC. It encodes CASSLGDGQYF.

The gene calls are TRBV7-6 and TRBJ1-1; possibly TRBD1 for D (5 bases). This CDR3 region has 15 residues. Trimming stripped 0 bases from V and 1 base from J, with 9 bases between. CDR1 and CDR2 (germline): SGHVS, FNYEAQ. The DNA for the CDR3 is TGTGCCAGCAGCTTAGCGAATGGGGGGAACACTGAAGCTTTCTTT. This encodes CASSLANGGNTEAFF.

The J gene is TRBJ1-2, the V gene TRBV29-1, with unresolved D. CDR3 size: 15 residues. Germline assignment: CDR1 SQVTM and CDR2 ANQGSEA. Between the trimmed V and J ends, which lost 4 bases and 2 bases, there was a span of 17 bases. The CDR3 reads CSVGAQASPNYGYTF. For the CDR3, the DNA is TGCAGCGTTGGGGCCCAGGCCAGTCCCAACTATGGCTACACCTTC.

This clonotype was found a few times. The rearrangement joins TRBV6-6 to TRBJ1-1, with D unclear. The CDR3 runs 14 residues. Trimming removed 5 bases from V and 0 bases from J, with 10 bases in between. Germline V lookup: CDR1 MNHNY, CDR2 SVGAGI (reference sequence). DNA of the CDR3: TGTGCCAGCAGTCACCTAGTCATGAACACTGAAGCTTTCTTT. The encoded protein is CASSHLVMNTEAFF.

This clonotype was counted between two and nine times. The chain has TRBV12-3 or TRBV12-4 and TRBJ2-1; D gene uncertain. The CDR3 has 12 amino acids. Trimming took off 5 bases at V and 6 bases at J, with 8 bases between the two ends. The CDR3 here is CASSPLPNEQFF. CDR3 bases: TGTGCCAGCAGTCCCTTACCCAATGAGCAGTTCTTC.

The CDR3 DNA reads TGTGCCAGCAGCGCAGGGGGCTCTAACACCGGGGAGCTGTTTTTT. Its translation is CASSAGGSNTGELFF. The chain uses TRBV7-6 and TRBJ2-2, with TRBD1 matching 8 bases. The germline CDR1 and CDR2 sequences are SGHVS and FNYEAQ. The CDR3 has 15 amino acids. With V trimmed by 5 bases and J by 2 bases, 4 bases remained unmatched.

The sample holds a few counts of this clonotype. The CDR3 here is CASSQPAPSPKMENIAKNIQYF. The DNA of the CDR3 is TGCGCCAGCAGTCAACCGGCACCGAGCCCAAAGATGGAGAATATAGCCAAAAACATTCAGTACTTC. This chain joins TRBV23-1 and TRBJ2-4; D uncertain. TRBV23-1 is filed as an ORF, its function uncertain. The CDR3 has 22 residues. V lost 2 bases to trimming and J lost 0 bases, with 29 bases between them.

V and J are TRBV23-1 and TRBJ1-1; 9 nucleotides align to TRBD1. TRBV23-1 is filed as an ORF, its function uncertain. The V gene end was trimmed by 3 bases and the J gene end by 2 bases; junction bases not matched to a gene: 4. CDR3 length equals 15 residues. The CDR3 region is CASSHSTGGNTEAFF. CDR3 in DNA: TGCGCCAGCAGTCATTCAACAGGGGGCAACACTGAAGCTTTCTTT.

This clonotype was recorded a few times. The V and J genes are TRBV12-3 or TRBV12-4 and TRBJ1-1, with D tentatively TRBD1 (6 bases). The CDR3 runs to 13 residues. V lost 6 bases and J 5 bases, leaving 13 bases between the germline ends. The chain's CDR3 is CASSPGGQTEAFF. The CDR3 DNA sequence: TGTGCCAGCAGCCCTGGGGGGCAAACTGAAGCTTTCTTT.

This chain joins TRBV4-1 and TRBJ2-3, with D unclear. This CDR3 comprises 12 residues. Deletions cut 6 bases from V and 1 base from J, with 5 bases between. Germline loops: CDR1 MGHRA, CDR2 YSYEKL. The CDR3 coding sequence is TGCGCCAGCAGATCTGGCACAGATACGCAGTATTTT. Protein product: CASRSGTDTQYF.

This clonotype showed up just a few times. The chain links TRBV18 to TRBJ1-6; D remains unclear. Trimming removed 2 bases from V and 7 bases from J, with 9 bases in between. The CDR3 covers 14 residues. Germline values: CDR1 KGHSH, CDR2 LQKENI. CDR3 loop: CASSPSTANSPLHF. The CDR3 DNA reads TGTGCCAGCTCACCAAGTACAGCCAATTCACCCCTCCACTTT.

The CDR3 loop reads CASSDDRTSLAGELFF. In DNA form, the CDR3 reads TGCGCCAGCAGCGACGACCGGACTAGCCTGGCCGGGGAGCTGTTTTTT. The gene calls are TRBV5-1 and TRBJ2-2, with 8 positions matching TRBD2. Per germline, CDR1 SGHRS and CDR2 YFSETQ. Trimming removed 4 bases from V and 6 bases from J; junction bases left unmatched: 11. The CDR3 has 16 residues.

As DNA, the CDR3 is TGCAAAGCTCAGGGAAGTCCGGAAGAGACCCAGTACTTC. This gives the protein CKAQGSPEETQYF. This chain connects TRBV20-1 to TRBJ2-5, with a possible D match to TRBD1 (5 bases). The CDR3 consists of 13 residues. CDR1 and CDR2 (germline): DFQATT, SNEGSKA (reference sequence).

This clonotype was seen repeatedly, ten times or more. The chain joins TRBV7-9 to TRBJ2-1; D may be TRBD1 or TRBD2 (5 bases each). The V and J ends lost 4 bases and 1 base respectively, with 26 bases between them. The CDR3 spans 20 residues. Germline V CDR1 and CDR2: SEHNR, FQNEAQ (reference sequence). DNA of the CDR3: TGTGCCAGCAGCTACTCACGACAGAGCACCGGGGTGGGATCCTACAATGAGCAGTTCTTC. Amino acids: CASSYSRQSTGVGSYNEQFF.

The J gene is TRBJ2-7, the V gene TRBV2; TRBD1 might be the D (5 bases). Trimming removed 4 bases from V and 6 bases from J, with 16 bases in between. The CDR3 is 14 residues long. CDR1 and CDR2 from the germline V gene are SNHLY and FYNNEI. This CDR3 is CASSGLREVAEQYF. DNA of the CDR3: TGTGCCAGCAGTGGCCTCAGGGAAGTTGCCGAGCAGTACTTC.